The table lists the clone carrying this T cell receptor beta chain with many counts. The antigen is undetermined. Sequence at one end of the junction differs from germline and may be a read error. CDR3 size: 16 residues. Germline assignment: CDR1 LGHNA and CDR2 YNFKEQ. The cDNA was generated through 5'RACE incorporating 10-nucleotide random UMIs. MiXCR was run by TCRdb on the 5' RACE reads, yielding one entry per CDR3 protein. The sample lists roughly 56,000 distinct CDR3 sequences, 3% to 4% seen once, with 6% to 9% in the top ten. This sample is drawn from a study of neurological immune-mediated disorders. Across the whole study: Relapsing-remitting disease was seen in most of the 34 multiple sclerosis patients, and secondary progressive disease was seen in 3.

Study findings and constraints: The authors found no clinical or MRI feature associated with the multiple sclerosis repertoire cluster.

Unsorted libraries were generated from 2 million PBMCs. These cells had been stored in RNAlater at -80 C. This sequence originates from a woman aged 60-70 years with multiple sclerosis. The rearrangement uses TRBV4-2 and TRBJ1-4; 7 bases are shared with TRBD1. Sequencing input: PBMCs. The CDR3 sequence: CASSQDQGVGGEQLFF. In DNA form, the CDR3 reads TGTGCCAGCAGCCAAGATCAGGGGGTCGGGGGTGAACAACTGTTTTTT.